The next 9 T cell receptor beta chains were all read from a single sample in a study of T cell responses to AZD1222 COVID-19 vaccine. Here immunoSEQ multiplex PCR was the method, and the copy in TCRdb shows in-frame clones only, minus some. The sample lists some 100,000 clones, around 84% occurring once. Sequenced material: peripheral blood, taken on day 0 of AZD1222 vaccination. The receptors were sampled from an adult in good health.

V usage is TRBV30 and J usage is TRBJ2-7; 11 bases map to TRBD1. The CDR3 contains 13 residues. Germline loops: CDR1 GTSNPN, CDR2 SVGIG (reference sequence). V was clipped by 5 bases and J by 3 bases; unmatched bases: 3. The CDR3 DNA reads TGTGCCTGGGATGGGACAGGGGGCTACGAGCAGTACTTC. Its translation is CAWDGTGGYEQYF.

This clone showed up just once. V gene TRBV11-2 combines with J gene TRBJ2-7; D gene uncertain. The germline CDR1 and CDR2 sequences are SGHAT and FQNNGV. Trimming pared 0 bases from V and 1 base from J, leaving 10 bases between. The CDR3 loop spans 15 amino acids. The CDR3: CASSLEPSRSYEQYF. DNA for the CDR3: TGTGCCAGCAGCTTAGAACCTTCACGTTCCTACGAGCAGTACTTC. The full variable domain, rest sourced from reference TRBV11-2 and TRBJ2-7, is EAGVAQSPRYKIIEKRQSVAFWCNPISGHATLYWYQQILGQGPKLLIQFQNNGVVDDSQLPKDRFSAERLKGVDSTLKIQPAKLEDSAVYLCASSLEPSRSYEQYFGPGTRLTVT.

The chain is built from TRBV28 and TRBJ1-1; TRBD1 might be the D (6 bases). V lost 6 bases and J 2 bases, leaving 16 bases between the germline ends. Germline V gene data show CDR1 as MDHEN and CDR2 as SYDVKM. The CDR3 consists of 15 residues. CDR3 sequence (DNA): TGTGCCAGCAGCGATATTGGGGGCTACAACACTGAAGCTTTCTTT. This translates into CASSDIGGYNTEAFF.

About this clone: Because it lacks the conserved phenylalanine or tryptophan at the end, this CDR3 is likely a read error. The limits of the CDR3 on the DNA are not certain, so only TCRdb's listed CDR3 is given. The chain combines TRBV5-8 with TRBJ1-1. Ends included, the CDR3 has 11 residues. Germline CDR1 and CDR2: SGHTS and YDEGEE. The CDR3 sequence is CASSFYSDRRV.

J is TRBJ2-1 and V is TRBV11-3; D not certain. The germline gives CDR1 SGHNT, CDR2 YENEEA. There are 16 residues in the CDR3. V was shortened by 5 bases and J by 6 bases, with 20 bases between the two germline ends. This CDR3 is CASSVGPLGSGNEQFF. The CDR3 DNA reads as TGTGCCAGCAGCGTTGGGCCGCTGGGATCGGGCAATGAGCAGTTCTTC.

The CDR3 is CASSFQDRVVRELFF. In DNA form, the CDR3 reads TGTGCCAGCAGTTTCCAGGACAGGGTGGTCAGGGAGCTGTTTTTT. V is TRBV28 and J is TRBJ2-2, with 8 nucleotides matching TRBD1. J was trimmed by 9 bases and V by 3 bases; bases with no gene match: 9. Germline V gives CDR1 MDHEN, CDR2 SYDVKM. The CDR3 sequence is 15 residues long.

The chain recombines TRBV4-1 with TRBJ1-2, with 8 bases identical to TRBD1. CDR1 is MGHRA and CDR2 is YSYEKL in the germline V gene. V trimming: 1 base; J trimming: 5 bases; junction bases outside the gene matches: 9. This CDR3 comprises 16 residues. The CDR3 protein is CASSQGSGQAKYGYTF. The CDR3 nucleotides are TGCGCCAGCAGCCAAGGATCGGGACAGGCGAAATATGGCTACACCTTC.

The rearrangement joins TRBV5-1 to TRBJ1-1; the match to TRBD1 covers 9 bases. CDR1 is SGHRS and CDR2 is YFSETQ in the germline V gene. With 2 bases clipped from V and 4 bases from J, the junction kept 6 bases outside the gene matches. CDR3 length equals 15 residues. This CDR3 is CASSFEADRGTEAFF. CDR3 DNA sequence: TGCGCCAGCAGCTTCGAAGCGGACAGGGGCACTGAAGCTTTCTTT. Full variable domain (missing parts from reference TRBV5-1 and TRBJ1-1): KAGVTQTPRYLIKTRGQQVTLSCSPISGHRSVSWYQQTPGQGLQFLFEYFSETQRNKGNFPGRFSGRQFSNSRSEMNVSTLELGDSALYLCASSFEADRGTEAFFGQGTRLTVV.

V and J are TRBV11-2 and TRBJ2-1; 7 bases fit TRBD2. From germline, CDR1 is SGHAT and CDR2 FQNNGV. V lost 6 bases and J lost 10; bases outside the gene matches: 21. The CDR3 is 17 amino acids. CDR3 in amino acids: CASRVYSAGLPSGEQFF. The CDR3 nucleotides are TGTGCCAGCAGGGTTTACTCCGCGGGACTCCCTAGCGGAGAGCAGTTCTTC.